The T cell receptor (beta chain) under discussion was sequenced for a study of control samples from healthy donors and cancer patients. Some clones are missing from TCRdb's copy, which holds only in-frame ones; the method was immunoSEQ multiplex PCR. The table includes approximately 72,000 clones, 70% to 90% detected once. V shed 1 base, J shed 8 bases, and the junction held 7 bases outside the gene matches. CDR1 and CDR2 (germline): SEHNR, FQNEAQ (reference sequence). This CDR3 has 15 residues. Sequencing input: blood. The clonotype comes from a man between 45 and 60 years old in good health. This sequence joins TRBV7-9 and TRBJ2-4; 8 bases map to TRBD1. The CDR3 loop reads CASSLGTGIADIQYF. The CDR3 DNA is TGTGCCAGCAGCTTAGGGACAGGGATTGCGGACATTCAGTACTTC.